This T cell receptor (beta chain) was recorded in a study of identical twins. This clonotype has at least ten counts. Template switching (which added a universal primer site) was used, and cDNA carried unique molecular identifiers. TCRdb called the 5' RACE reads again in MiXCR, with one record for every CDR3 protein. The sample holds roughly 220,000 distinct CDR3 sequences, over 5% seen once. Per germline, CDR1 SNHLY and CDR2 FYNNEI. This CDR3 contains 15 residues. Trimming stripped 2 bases from V and 0 bases from J, with 8 bases between. These records were also assigned to another study, of T cells expressing NK-cell markers.

The clonotype was recovered from a woman between 18 and 29 years old in good health. The chain is built from TRBV2 and TRBJ2-1; TRBD1 or TRBD2 may be the D gene (6 bases each). Sequences were obtained from CD8+ T cells sorted from blood. CDR3 nucleotides: TGTGCCAGCAGTGAAAGGGGGGTCTCCTACAATGAGCAGTTCTTC. Residues: CASSERGVSYNEQFF.